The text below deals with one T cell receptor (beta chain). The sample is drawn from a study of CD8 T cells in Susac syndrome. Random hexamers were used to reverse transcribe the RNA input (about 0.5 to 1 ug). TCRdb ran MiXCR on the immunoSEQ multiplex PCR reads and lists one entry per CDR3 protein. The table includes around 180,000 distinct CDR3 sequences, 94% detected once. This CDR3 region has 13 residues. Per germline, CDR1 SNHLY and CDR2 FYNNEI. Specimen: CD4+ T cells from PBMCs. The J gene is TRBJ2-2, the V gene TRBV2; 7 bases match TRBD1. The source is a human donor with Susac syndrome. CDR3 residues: CAGQISVTGELFF. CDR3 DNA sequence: TGTGCGGGACAGATTTCGGTCACCGGGGAGCTGTTTTTT.